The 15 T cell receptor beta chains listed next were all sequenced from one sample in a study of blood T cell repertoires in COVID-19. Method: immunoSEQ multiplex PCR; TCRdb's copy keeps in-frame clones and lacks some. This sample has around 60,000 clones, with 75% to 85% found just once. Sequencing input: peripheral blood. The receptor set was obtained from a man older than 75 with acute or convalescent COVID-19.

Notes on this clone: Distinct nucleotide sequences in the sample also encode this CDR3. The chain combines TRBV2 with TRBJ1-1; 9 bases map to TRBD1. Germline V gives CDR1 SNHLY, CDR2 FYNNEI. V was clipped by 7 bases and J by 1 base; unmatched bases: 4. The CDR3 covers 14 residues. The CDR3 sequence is CASTRTGANTEAFF. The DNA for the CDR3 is TGTGCCAGCACCCGGACAGGGGCGAACACTGAAGCTTTCTTT.

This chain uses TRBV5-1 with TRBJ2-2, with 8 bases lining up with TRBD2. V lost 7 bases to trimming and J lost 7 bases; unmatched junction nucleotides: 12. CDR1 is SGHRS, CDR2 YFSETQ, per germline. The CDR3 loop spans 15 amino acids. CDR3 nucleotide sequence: TGCGCCAGCCTTCCGGGGGGGCTACTCGGCGGGGAGCTGTTTTTT. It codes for CASLPGGLLGGELFF.

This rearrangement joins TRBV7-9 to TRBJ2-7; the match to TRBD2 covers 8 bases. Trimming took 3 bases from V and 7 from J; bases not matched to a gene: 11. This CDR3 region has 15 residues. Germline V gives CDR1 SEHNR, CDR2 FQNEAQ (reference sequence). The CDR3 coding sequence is TGTGCCAGCAGCTTGACACCCGGGGGGGCGGGGGAGCAGTACTTC. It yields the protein CASSLTPGGAGEQYF.

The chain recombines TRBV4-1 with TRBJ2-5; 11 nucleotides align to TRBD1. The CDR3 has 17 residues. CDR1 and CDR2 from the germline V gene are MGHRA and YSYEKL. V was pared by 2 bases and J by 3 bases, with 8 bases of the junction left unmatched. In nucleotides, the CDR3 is TGCGCCAGCAGCCAAATTTGGGGACAGGGGGAGGAAGAGACCCAGTACTTC. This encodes CASSQIWGQGEEETQYF.

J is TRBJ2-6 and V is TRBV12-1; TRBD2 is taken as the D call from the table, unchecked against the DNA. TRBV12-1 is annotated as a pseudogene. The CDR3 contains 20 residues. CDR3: CASSFVKPSGGPSGANVLTF. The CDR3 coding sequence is TGTGCCAGCAGCTTTGTGAAACCTAGCGGGGGGCCGTCTGGGGCCAACGTCCTGACTTTC.

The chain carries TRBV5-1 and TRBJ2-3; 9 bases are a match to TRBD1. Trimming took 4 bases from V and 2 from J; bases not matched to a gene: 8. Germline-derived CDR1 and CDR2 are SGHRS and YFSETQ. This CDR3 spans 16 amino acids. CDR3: CASSKGQGIVTDTQYF. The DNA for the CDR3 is TGCGCCAGCAGCAAGGGACAGGGTATTGTCACAGATACGCAGTATTTT.

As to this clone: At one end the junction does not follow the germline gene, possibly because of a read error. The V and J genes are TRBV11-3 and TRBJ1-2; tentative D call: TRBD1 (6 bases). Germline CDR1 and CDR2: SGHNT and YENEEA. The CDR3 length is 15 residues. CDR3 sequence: CASSSTRGGTSTQDF. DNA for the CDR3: TGTGCCAGCAGCTCAACTAGGGGGGGCACGTCCACCCAAGACTTC.

Here the CDR3 DNA reads TGTGCCAGCAGTTTAGACCCGGGGGTGGGCGGGGAGCTGTTTTTT. It yields the protein CASSLDPGVGGELFF. The chain carries TRBV27 and TRBJ2-2; maybe TRBD2 (6 bases). This CDR3 has 15 residues. Germline CDR1 reads MNHEY; CDR2 reads SMNVEV (reference sequence). V lost 2 bases to trimming and J lost 7 bases, with 14 bases between them.

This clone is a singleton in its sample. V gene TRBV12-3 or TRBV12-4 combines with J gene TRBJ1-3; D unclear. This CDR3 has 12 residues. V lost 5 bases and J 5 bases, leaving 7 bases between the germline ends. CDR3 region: CASSAYRNTIYF. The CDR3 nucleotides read TGTGCCAGCAGTGCCTATAGAAACACCATATATTTT.

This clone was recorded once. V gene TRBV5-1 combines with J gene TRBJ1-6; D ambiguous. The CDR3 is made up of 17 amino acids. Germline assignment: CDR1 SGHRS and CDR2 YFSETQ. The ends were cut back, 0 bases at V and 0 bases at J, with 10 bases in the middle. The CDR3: CASSLVGESSYNSPLHF. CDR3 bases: TGCGCCAGCAGCTTGGTCGGGGAGAGCTCCTATAATTCACCCCTCCACTTT.

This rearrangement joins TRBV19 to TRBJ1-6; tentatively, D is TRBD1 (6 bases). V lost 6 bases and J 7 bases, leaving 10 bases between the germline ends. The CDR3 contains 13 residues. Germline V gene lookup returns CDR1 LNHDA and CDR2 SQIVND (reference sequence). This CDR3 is CASRGHLNSPLHF. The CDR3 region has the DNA TGTGCCAGTAGGGGACACTTAAATTCACCCCTCCACTTT. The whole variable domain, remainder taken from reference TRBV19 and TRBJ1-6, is DGGITQSPKYLFRKEGQNVTLSCEQNLNHDAMYWYRQDPGQGLRLIYYSQIVNDFQKGDIAEGYSVSREKKESFPLTVTSAQKNPTAFYLCASRGHLNSPLHFGNGTRLTVT.

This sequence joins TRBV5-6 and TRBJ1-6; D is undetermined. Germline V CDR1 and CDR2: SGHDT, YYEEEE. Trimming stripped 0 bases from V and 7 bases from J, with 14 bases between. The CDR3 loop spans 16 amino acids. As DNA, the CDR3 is TGTGCCAGCAGCTTGGATCCGGGGATAGGAAATTCACCCCTCCACTTT. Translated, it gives CASSLDPGIGNSPLHF.

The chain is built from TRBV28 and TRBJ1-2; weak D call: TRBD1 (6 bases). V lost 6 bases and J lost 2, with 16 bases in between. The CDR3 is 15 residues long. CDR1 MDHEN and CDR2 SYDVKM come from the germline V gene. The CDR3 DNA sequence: TGTGCCAGCAGCCCCTATGACAGGCCGAACTATGGCTACACCTTC. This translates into CASSPYDRPNYGYTF.

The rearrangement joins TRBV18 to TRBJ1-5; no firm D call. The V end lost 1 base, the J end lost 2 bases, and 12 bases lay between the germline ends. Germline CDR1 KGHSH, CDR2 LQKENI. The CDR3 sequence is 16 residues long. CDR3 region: CASSPLSAERNQPQHF. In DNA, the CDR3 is TGTGCCAGCTCACCACTCAGTGCGGAGCGCAATCAGCCCCAGCATTTT.

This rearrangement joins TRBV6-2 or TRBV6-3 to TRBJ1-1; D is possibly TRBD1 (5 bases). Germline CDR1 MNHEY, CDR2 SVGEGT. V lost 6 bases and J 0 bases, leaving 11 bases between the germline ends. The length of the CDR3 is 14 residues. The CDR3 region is CASSRTFLNTEAFF. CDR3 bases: TGTGCCAGCAGCCGGACATTTTTGAACACTGAAGCTTTCTTT.